Shown below are 22 T cell receptor beta chains from a single sample sequenced in a study of T cells in Graves' hyperthyroidism and ophthalmopathy. The TCR beta CDR3 regions underwent amplification using RNA transcripts as the source. The study used the HTBI primer set for a first-round RT-PCR of the TCR CDR3. Each CDR3 protein gets one entry after TCRdb re-called the multiplex PCR reads with MiXCR. The sample includes under 650,000 distinct CDR3 sequences, 15% to 20% of them seen just once. Source material: blood. Every receptor here comes from a woman between 25 and 40 years old with Graves' hyperthyroidism.

V gene TRBV11-2 combines with J gene TRBJ2-7; no definite D call. Germline V gene data show CDR1 as SGHAT and CDR2 as FQNNGV. This CDR3 is built from 13 residues. The V end was cut by 2 bases, the J end by 2 bases, with 7 bases between. In DNA form, the CDR3 reads TGTGCCAGCAGCTTACGAGTAACCTACGAGCAGTACTTC. It yields the protein CASSLRVTYEQYF.

About this clonotype: A clone one base away is much larger, so this may be a read error. The chain is built from TRBV2 and TRBJ2-1; D is unclear. CDR1 is SNHLY and CDR2 is FYNNEI in the germline V gene. CDR3 length: 14 amino acids. V lost 5 bases and J 2 bases, leaving 10 bases between the germline ends. CDR3 sequence (DNA): TGTGCCAGCAGTTTTTTGAGCCCCTACAATGAGCAGTTCTTC. Its translation: CASSFLSPYNEQFF.

There are many counts of this clonotype. The chain recombines TRBV7-2 with TRBJ2-7, with a tentative D call TRBD2 (6 bases). There are 12 residues in the CDR3. In germline, CDR1 is SGHTA, CDR2 FQGNSA. With 5 bases removed from V and 3 bases from J, the gap between germline ends came to 8 bases. In DNA, the CDR3 is TGTGCCAGCAGCCGGGACTTCTACGAGCAGTACTTC. Its protein is CASSRDFYEQYF.

This clonotype showed up many times. The chain combines TRBV20-1 with TRBJ2-7, with 8 bases lining up with TRBD2. The CDR3 has 13 residues. Trimming at V came to 7 bases and at J to 4 bases, leaving 9 bases not matched to a gene. Germline V gives CDR1 DFQATT, CDR2 SNEGSKA (reference sequence). In DNA, the CDR3 is TGCAGTGTCCCGGGACTAGAACTGTACGAGCAGTACTTC. This translates into CSVPGLELYEQYF.

This clonotype was recorded many times. The chain links TRBV28 to TRBJ2-7; TRBD1 is a possible D gene (5 bases). There are 13 residues in the CDR3. Germline values: CDR1 MDHEN, CDR2 SYDVKM. With 2 bases removed from V and 8 bases from J, the gap between germline ends came to 13 bases. The CDR3 nucleotides read TGTGCCAGCAGTTTACAAGGGGTTGGGAAGCAGTACTTC. Translation gives CASSLQGVGKQYF.

This clonotype has ten or more counts. V usage is TRBV25-1 and J usage is TRBJ2-7, with unresolved D. Trimming removed 3 bases at V and 3 bases at J, with 9 bases between. The CDR3 consists of 13 residues. In germline, CDR1 is MGHDK, CDR2 SYGVNS. The CDR3 coding sequence is TGTGCCAGCAGTGAGGCCGTACACTACGAGCAGTACTTC. This encodes CASSEAVHYEQYF.

The genes are TRBV3-1 and TRBJ2-7; D might be TRBD2 (7 bases). From germline, CDR1 is LGHDT and CDR2 YNNKEL (reference sequence). This CDR3 spans 15 amino acids. V dropped 4 bases and J dropped 4 bases, with 17 bases sitting between them. The CDR3 DNA sequence: TGTGCCAGCAGCCTCCCTGGGGGGGCGCGTTACGAGCAGTACTTC. The encoded protein is CASSLPGGARYEQYF.

This clonotype was detected many times. V is TRBV20-1 and J is TRBJ2-7; TRBD1 agrees at 9 bases. CDR3 length equals 14 residues. Germline V gene data show CDR1 as DFQATT and CDR2 as SNEGSKA (reference sequence). Germline trimming cut 6 bases from V and 0 bases from J; bases unmatched to any gene: 6. CDR3 sequence (DNA): TGCAGTGCCGCCCGGGACAGGGACTCCTACGAGCAGTACTTC. It translates to CSAARDRDSYEQYF.

This clonotype was seen at least ten times. This rearrangement joins TRBV7-2 to TRBJ2-3; D ambiguous. This CDR3 contains 15 residues. Trimming removed 5 bases at V and 5 bases at J, with 17 bases between. The germline V gene has CDR1 SGHTA and CDR2 FQGNSA. The CDR3 is CASSPGPLPGDTQYF. The CDR3, as DNA: TGTGCCAGCAGCCCAGGACCGTTACCGGGAGATACGCAGTATTTT.

A few counts support this clonotype. This sequence joins TRBV2 and TRBJ2-1, with 7 nucleotides matching TRBD1. The CDR3 covers 18 residues. V was clipped by 4 bases and J by 0 bases; unmatched bases: 12. In germline, CDR1 is SNHLY, CDR2 FYNNEI. CDR3 bases: TGTGCCAGCAGTGTAGGGAGAGGGGGCGCTATCTCCTACAATGAGCAGTTCTTC. It is translated as CASSVGRGGAISYNEQFF.

J is TRBJ1-5 and V is TRBV19, with D possibly TRBD1 on 5 matching bases. Trimming removed 3 bases from V and 1 base from J, with 7 bases in between. Germline loops: CDR1 LNHDA, CDR2 SQIVND (reference sequence). This CDR3 is 14 amino acids long. The CDR3 spells CASSIGDSNQPQHF. For the CDR3, the DNA is TGTGCCAGTAGTATTGGGGACAGCAATCAGCCCCAGCATTTT. Variable domain in full (rest from reference TRBV19 and TRBJ1-5): DGGITQSPKYLFRKEGQNVTLSCEQNLNHDAMYWYRQDPGQGLRLIYYSQIVNDFQKGDIAEGYSVSREKKESFPLTVTSAQKNPTAFYLCASSIGDSNQPQHFGDGTRLSIL.

At least ten counts were recorded for this clonotype. V is TRBV28 and J is TRBJ2-2, with D perhaps TRBD1 or TRBD2 (5 bases each). The CDR3 runs to 13 residues. CDR1 is MDHEN and CDR2 is SYDVKM in the germline V gene. V was shortened by 7 bases and J by 7 bases, with 13 bases between the two germline ends. CDR3 DNA sequence: TGTGCCAGCAAGGGGCTAGCTGACGGGGAGCTGTTTTTT. It codes for CASKGLADGELFF.

The table lists this clonotype with a few counts. The chain has TRBV12-3 or TRBV12-4 and TRBJ2-2; no clear D. V lost 5 bases, J lost 6 bases, and 13 bases lay in between. CDR3 length: 14 residues. The CDR3 region is CASSLGPISGELFF. The DNA for the CDR3 is TGTGCCAGCAGTCTCGGACCCATTTCCGGGGAGCTGTTTTTT.

This clonotype was counted many times. The chain links TRBV7-2 to TRBJ2-6, with D unresolved. CDR1 and CDR2 (germline): SGHTA, FQGNSA. CDR3 length: 15 amino acids. The V and J ends lost 1 base and 4 bases respectively, with 8 bases between them. The CDR3 protein is CASSLVVRGANVLTF. As DNA, the CDR3 is TGTGCCAGCAGCTTAGTCGTGAGAGGGGCCAACGTCCTGACTTTC. The complete variable domain, with remaining parts taken from reference TRBV7-2 and TRBJ2-6, reads GAGVSQSPSNKVTEKGKDVELRCDPISGHTALYWYRQSLGQGLEFLIYFQGNSAPDKSGLPSDRFSAERTGGSVSTLTIQRTQQEDSAVYLCASSLVVRGANVLTFGAGSRLTVL.

The chain is built from TRBV20-1 and TRBJ2-1; D is ambiguous. This CDR3 is built from 13 residues. The germline V gene has CDR1 DFQATT and CDR2 SNEGSKA (reference sequence). Trimming cost V 1 base and J 7 bases, with 11 bases left between them. This CDR3 reads CSARAAIGNEQFF. CDR3 coding DNA: TGCAGTGCTAGAGCCGCCATCGGGAATGAGCAGTTCTTC.

The chain employs TRBV9 and TRBJ2-7, with 9 bases identical to TRBD2. Germline V gene lookup returns CDR1 SGDLS and CDR2 YYNGEE. V lost 3 bases to trimming and J lost 4 bases; unmatched junction nucleotides: 8. The CDR3 is 15 amino acids. CDR3 nucleotides: TGTGCCAGCAGCGCCTTAGCGGGAGAGGGTTACGAGCAGTACTTC. It specifies CASSALAGEGYEQYF.

The rearrangement uses TRBV19 and TRBJ2-1, with D perhaps being TRBD1 or TRBD2 (5 bases each). The V gene lost 4 bases and the J gene lost 0 bases, with 22 bases spanning the gap. CDR1 LNHDA and CDR2 SQIVND come from the germline V gene (reference sequence). The CDR3 consists of 19 residues. The CDR3 is CASSTTFGAKSSSYNEQFF. The CDR3 region has the DNA TGTGCCAGTAGTACAACCTTCGGGGCTAAATCGAGCTCCTACAATGAGCAGTTCTTC.

This clonotype was detected ten times or more. V is TRBV6-2 or TRBV6-3 and J is TRBJ1-2, with no clear D. This CDR3 has 14 amino acids. V lost 2 bases and J lost 1, with 8 bases in between. Germline V gene lookup returns CDR1 MNHEY and CDR2 SVGEGT. CDR3: CASSYMGFNYGYTF. DNA for the CDR3: TGTGCCAGCAGTTACATGGGATTTAACTATGGCTACACCTTC.

V and J are TRBV20-1 and TRBJ2-3, with 11 bases aligning to TRBD2. The CDR3 covers 16 residues. Germline-derived CDR1 and CDR2 are DFQATT and SNEGSKA (reference sequence). The J segment lost 3 bases and the V segment lost 4 bases, leaving 9 bases of the junction unmatched. This CDR3 is CSATALTSGRTDTQYF. As DNA, the CDR3 is TGCAGTGCTACGGCTCTCACTAGCGGGAGAACAGATACGCAGTATTTT.

The chain couples TRBV9 to TRBJ2-2, with 13 nucleotides matching TRBD2. The CDR3 length is 18 residues. The V gene end was trimmed by 1 base and the J gene end by 2 bases; junction bases not matched to a gene: 5. CDR1 and CDR2 (germline): SGDLS, YYNGEE. The CDR3 DNA reads as TGTGCCAGCAGCGTAAACCCGGGACTAGCGGGAAACACCGGGGAGCTGTTTTTT. As protein: CASSVNPGLAGNTGELFF.

This chain links TRBV6-1 with TRBJ2-5; D is possibly TRBD1 (5 bases). The CDR3 sequence is 14 residues long. V lost 10 bases to trimming and J lost 3 bases, with 18 bases between them. CDR1 and CDR2 from the germline V gene are MNHNS and SASEGT. This CDR3 reads CATVKFRGEETQYF. The CDR3 DNA reads as TGTGCCACCGTGAAATTTAGGGGTGAAGAGACCCAGTACTTC.

This clonotype was recorded a few times. The chain recombines TRBV6-2 or TRBV6-3 with TRBJ2-1; 8 bases match TRBD2. The CDR3 runs to 16 residues. Trimming cost V 3 bases and J 2 bases; bases outside gene matches: 6. Germline V gives CDR1 MNHEY, CDR2 SVGEGT. CDR3 residues: CASSYGGREAYNEQFF. The CDR3 coding sequence is TGTGCCAGCAGTTATGGCGGGCGGGAGGCCTACAATGAGCAGTTCTTC.